Below, one TCR beta chain is given with its context. This CDR3 region has 15 residues. Germline V CDR1 and CDR2: LNHDA, SQIVND (reference sequence). Trimming removed 5 bases from V and 2 bases from J, with 14 bases in between. The data are from a study of blood T cell repertoires in COVID-19. Study background: COVID-19 samples, acute and convalescent, were from the United States, Italy and Spain. T cells, B-cell-depleted T cells, or PBMCs provided the cDNA or gDNA that served as material.

Study processing details: Reference gene primer amplification gave estimated nucleated cell counts. Libraries were prepared by immunoSEQ multiplex PCR; TCRdb keeps only in-frame clonotypes and omits some of them. V, J and clone size are those of that table, while D and trimming were read from the DNA. The table lists 180,000 or so clones, 70% to 80% of them singletons. The sequence came from a woman between 45 and 65 years old with active or convalescent COVID-19. Sequenced sample: peripheral blood. This rearrangement joins TRBV19 to TRBJ2-3; D perhaps matches TRBD1 (5 bases). CDR3 region: CASSGSGWDTDTQYF. CDR3 coding DNA: TGTGCCAGTAGTGGTTCAGGGTGGGACACAGATACGCAGTATTTT. Full variable domain (outside the CDR3, taken from reference TRBV19 and TRBJ2-3): DGGITQSPKYLFRKEGQNVTLSCEQNLNHDAMYWYRQDPGQGLRLIYYSQIVNDFQKGDIAEGYSVSREKKESFPLTVTSAQKNPTAFYLCASSGSGWDTDTQYFGPGTRLTVL.